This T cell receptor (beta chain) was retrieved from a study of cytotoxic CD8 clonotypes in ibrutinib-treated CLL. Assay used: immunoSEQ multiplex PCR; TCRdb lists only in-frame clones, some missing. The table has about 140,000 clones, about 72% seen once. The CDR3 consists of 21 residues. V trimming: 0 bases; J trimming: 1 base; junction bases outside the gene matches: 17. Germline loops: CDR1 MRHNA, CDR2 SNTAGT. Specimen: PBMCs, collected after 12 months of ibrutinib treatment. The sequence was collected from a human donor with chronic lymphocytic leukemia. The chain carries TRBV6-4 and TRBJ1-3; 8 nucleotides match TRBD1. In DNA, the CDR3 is TGTGCCAGCAGTGACTCATTTTGGTTTGCGGGACAGGTCGATTCTGGAAACACCATATATTTT. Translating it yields CASSDSFWFAGQVDSGNTIYF.